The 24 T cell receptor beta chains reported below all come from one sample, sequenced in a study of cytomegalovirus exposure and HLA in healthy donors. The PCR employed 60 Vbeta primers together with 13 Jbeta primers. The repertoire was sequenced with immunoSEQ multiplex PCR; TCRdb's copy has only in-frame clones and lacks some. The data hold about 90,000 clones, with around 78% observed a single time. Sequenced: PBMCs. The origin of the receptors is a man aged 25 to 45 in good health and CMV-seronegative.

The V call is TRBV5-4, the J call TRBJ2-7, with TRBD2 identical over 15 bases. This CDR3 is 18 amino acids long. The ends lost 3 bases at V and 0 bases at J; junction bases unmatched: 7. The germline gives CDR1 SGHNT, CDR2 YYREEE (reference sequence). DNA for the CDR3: TGTGCCAGCAGCTCAGGACTAGCGGGGGGGCTGGGCTCCTACGAGCAGTACTTC. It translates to CASSSGLAGGLGSYEQYF.

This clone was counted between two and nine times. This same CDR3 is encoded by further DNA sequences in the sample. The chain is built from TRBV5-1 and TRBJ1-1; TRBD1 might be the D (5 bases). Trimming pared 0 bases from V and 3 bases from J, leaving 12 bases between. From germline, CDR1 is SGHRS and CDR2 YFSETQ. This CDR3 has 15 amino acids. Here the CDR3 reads CASSLAGGPYTEAFF. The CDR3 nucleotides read TGCGCCAGCAGCTTGGCCGGGGGACCCTACACTGAAGCTTTCTTT.

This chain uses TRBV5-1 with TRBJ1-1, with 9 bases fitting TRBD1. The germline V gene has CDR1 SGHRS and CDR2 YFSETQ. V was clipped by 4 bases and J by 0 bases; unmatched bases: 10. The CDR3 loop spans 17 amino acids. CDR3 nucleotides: TGCGCCAGCAGCCCCCATGGTGGGACAGGGATGAACACTGAAGCTTTCTTT. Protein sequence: CASSPHGGTGMNTEAFF.

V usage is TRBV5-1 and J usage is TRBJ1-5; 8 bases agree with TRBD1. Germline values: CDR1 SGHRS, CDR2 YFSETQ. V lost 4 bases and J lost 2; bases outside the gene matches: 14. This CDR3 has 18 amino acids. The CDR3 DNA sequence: TGCGCCAGCAGCCCTGGGACCTCCACGGGACAGGGCAATCAGCCCCAGCATTTT. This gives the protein CASSPGTSTGQGNQPQHF. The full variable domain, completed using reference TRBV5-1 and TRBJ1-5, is KAGVTQTPRYLIKTRGQQVTLSCSPISGHRSVSWYQQTPGQGLQFLFEYFSETQRNKGNFPGRFSGRQFSNSRSEMNVSTLELGDSALYLCASSPGTSTGQGNQPQHFGDGTRLSIL.

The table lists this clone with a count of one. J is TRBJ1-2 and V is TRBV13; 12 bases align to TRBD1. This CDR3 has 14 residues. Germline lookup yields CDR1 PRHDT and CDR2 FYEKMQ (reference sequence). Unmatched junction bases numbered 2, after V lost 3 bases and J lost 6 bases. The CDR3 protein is CASSFRDRGHGYTF. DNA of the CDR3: TGTGCCAGCAGCTTCCGGGACAGGGGGCATGGCTACACCTTC.

CDR3: CASSTGTSGPTETQYF. The CDR3 DNA sequence: TGTGCCAGCAGCACAGGGACTAGCGGCCCCACAGAGACCCAGTACTTC. The rearrangement joins TRBV5-4 to TRBJ2-5, with TRBD2 matching 11 bases. Germline CDR1 is SGHNT and CDR2 is YYREEE (reference sequence). Trimming cost V 4 bases and J 4 bases; bases outside gene matches: 9. The CDR3 consists of 16 residues.

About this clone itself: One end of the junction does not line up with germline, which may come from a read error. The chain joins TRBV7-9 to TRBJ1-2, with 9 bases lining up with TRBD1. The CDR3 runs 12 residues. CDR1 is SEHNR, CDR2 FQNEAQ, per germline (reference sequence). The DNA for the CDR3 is TGTGCCAGCAGCTTAGGACAGGGGGACCTAGCCTTC. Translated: CASSLGQGDLAF.

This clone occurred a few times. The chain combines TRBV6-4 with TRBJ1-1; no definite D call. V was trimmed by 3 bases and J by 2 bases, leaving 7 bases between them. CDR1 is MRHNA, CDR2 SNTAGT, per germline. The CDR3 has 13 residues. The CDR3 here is CASSEQINTEAFF. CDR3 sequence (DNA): TGTGCCAGCAGTGAACAGATAAACACTGAAGCTTTCTTT.

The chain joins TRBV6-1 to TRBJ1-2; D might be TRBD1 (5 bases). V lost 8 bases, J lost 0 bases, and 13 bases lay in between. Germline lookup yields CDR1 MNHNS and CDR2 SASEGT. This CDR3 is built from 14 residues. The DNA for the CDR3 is TGTGCCAGCCTCCGGGGGATGGCTAACTATGGCTACACCTTC. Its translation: CASLRGMANYGYTF.

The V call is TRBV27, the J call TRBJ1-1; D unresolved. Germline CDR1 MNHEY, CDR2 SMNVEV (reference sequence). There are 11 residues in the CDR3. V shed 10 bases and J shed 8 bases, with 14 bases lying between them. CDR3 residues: CATKTRIEAFF. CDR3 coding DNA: TGTGCCACCAAAACAAGAATCGAAGCTTTCTTT.

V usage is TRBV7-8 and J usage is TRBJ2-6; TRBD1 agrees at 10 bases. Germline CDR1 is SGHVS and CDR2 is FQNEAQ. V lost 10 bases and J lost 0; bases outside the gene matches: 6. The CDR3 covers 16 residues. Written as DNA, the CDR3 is TGTGCCATCCCGGGACAGGGGTCCTCTGGGGCCAACGTCCTGACTTTC. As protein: CAIPGQGSSGANVLTF.

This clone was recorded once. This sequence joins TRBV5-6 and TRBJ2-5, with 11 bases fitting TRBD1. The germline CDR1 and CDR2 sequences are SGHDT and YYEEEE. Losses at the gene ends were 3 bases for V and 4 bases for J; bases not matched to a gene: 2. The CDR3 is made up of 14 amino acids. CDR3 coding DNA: TGTGCCAGCAGCTATGGGACAGGGGGAGAGACCCAGTACTTC. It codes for CASSYGTGGETQYF.

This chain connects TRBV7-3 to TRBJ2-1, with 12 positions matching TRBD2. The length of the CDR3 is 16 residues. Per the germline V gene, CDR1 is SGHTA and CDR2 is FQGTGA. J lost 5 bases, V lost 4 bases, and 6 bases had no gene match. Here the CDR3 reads CASSSRRTSGDNEQFF. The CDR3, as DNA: TGTGCCAGCAGCTCCCGCCGGACTAGCGGGGACAATGAGCAGTTCTTC.

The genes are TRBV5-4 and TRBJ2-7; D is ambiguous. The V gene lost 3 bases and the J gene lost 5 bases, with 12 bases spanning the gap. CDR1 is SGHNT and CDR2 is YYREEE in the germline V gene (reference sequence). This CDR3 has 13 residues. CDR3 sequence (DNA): TGTGCCAGCAGCTACGACTTGGAGAACGAGCAGTACGTC. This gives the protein CASSYDLENEQYV.

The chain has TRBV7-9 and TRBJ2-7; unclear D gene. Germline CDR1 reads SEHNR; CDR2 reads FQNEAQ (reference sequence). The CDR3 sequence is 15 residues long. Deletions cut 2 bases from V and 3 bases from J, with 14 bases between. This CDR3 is CASSLSGKLHYEQYF. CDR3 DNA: TGTGCCAGCAGCTTATCTGGTAAGCTCCACTACGAGCAGTACTTC.

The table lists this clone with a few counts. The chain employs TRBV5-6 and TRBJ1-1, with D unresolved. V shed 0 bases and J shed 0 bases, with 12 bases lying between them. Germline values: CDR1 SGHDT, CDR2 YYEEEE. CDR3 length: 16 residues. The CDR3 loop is CASSLVGRLMNTEAFF. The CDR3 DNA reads TGTGCCAGCAGCTTGGTGGGCAGGCTCATGAACACTGAAGCTTTCTTT.

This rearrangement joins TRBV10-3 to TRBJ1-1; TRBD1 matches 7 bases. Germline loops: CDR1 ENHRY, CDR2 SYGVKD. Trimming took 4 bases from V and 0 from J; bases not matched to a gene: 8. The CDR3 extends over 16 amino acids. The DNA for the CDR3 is TGTGCCATCAGTGTGGGGAAACAGGGGTTGAACACTGAAGCTTTCTTT. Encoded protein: CAISVGKQGLNTEAFF.

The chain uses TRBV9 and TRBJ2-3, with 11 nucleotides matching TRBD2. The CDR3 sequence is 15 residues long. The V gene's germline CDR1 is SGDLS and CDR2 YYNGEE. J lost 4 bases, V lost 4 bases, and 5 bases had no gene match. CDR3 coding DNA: TGTGCCAGCAGCCTGACTAGCGGGGTGTCAGATACGCAGTATTTT. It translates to CASSLTSGVSDTQYF.

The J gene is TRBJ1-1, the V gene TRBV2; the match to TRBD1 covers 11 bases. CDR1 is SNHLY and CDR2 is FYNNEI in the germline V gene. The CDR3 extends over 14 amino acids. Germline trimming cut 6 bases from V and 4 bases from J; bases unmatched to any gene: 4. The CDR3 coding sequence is TGTGCCAGCAGGGCCGGGACAGGGGGCACTGAAGCTTTCTTT. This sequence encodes CASRAGTGGTEAFF.

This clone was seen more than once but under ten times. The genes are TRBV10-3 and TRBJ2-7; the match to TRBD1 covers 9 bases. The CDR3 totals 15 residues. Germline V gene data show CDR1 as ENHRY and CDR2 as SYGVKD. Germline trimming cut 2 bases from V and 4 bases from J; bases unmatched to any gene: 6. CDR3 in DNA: TGTGCCATCAGTGAGGAGGGACAGGGTAGATACGAGCAGTACTTC. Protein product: CAISEEGQGRYEQYF.

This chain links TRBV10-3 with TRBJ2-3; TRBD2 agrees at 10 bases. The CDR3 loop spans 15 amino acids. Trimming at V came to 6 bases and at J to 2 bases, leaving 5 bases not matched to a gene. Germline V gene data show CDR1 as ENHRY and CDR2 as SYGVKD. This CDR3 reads CAIRDTSGITDTQYF. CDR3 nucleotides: TGTGCCATCAGAGACACTAGCGGGATCACAGATACGCAGTATTTT.

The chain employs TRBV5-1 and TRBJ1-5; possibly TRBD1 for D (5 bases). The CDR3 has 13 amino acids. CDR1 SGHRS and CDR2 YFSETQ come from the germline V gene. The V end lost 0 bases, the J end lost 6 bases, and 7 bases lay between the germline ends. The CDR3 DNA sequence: TGCGCCAGCAGCTTGGAAAGGGGTCAGCCCCAGCATTTT. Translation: CASSLERGQPQHF.

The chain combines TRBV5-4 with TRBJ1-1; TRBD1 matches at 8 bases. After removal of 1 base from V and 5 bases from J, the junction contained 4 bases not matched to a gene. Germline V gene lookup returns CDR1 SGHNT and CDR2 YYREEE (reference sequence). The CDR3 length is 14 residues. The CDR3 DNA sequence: TGTGCCAGCAGCTTGCAGGGGGCGTTGACTGAAGCTTTCTTT. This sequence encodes CASSLQGALTEAFF.

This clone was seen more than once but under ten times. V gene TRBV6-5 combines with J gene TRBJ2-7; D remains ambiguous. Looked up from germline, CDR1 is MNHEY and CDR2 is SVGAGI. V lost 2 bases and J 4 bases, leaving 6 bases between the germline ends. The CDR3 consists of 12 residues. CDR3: CASSYPGYEQYF. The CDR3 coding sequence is TGTGCCAGCAGTTACCCGGGTTACGAGCAGTACTTC.